The rows below give T cell receptor beta chains drawn from one sample of a study of control samples from healthy donors and cancer patients. Profiled with immunoSEQ multiplex PCR; TCRdb holds only in-frame clones, not every one. The repertoire consists of 150,000 to 200,000 clones, with around 96% occurring once and the leading ten covering under 1.2%. Sequenced material: blood. Every receptor here comes from a young woman in good health. CDR3s leave out the opening cysteine and the closing phenylalanine or tryptophan. The D gene is left open where the match is weak.

v_gene: TRBV7-9
j_gene: TRBJ1-3
d_gene: .
len: 13
CDR3aa: ATLGREAHGNTIY

v_gene: TRBV30
j_gene: TRBJ2-1
d_gene: TRBD2
len: 14
CDR3aa: ATGHRGLAGAGEQF

v_gene: TRBV30
j_gene: TRBJ2-1
d_gene: .
len: 10
CDR3aa: AWSALYNEQF

v_gene: TRBV28
j_gene: TRBJ1-1
d_gene: TRBD1
len: 10
CDR3aa: ASSFDRGVAF

v_gene: TRBV7-2
j_gene: TRBJ1-2
d_gene: TRBD1
len: 13
CDR3aa: ASSLTGQGAYGYT

v_gene: TRBV3-1/TRBV3-2
j_gene: TRBJ1-5
d_gene: .
len: 12
CDR3aa: ASSRGQINQPQH

v_gene: TRBV11-2
j_gene: TRBJ2-1
d_gene: .
len: 12
CDR3aa: ASSLVANYNEQF

v_gene: TRBV6-6
j_gene: TRBJ2-1
d_gene: .
len: 14
CDR3aa: ASSYLPKGSYNEQF

v_gene: TRBV3-1/TRBV3-2
j_gene: TRBJ1-4
d_gene: TRBD1
len: 14
CDR3aa: ASSQVRGPTNEKLF

v_gene: TRBV6-5
j_gene: TRBJ2-1
d_gene: TRBD2
len: 12
CDR3aa: ASKLAGSYNEQF

v_gene: TRBV5-4
j_gene: TRBJ1-1
d_gene: .
len: 11
CDR3aa: ASSVPMNTEAF

v_gene: TRBV7-9
j_gene: TRBJ1-5
d_gene: .
len: 10
CDR3aa: ASSLDNQPQH

v_gene: TRBV4-1
j_gene: TRBJ1-2
d_gene: TRBD1
len: 12
CDR3aa: ASSQPGTGAGYT

v_gene: TRBV5-6
j_gene: TRBJ1-2
d_gene: TRBD1
len: 12
CDR3aa: ASSFITGGYGYT

v_gene: TRBV23-1
j_gene: TRBJ1-3
d_gene: .
len: 12
CDR3aa: ASSQPGHGNTIY

v_gene: TRBV18
j_gene: TRBJ1-6
d_gene: TRBD1
len: 14
CDR3aa: ASSPLRDREYSPLH

v_gene: TRBV27
j_gene: TRBJ1-1
d_gene: .
len: 12
CDR3aa: ASSLMGGKTEAF

v_gene: TRBV18
j_gene: TRBJ2-4
d_gene: .
len: 13
CDR3aa: ASSPPGGAKNIQY

v_gene: TRBV9
j_gene: TRBJ1-1
d_gene: TRBD1
len: 14
CDR3aa: ASSVGQGAGPSEAF

v_gene: TRBV18
j_gene: TRBJ2-6
d_gene: .
len: 13
CDR3aa: ASSRDSPGANVLT

v_gene: TRBV3-1/TRBV3-2
j_gene: TRBJ1-1
d_gene: .
len: 13
CDR3aa: ASSQHPATSTEAF

v_gene: TRBV6-1
j_gene: TRBJ2-2
d_gene: .
len: 13
CDR3aa: ASSERGRGTGELF

v_gene: TRBV3-1/TRBV3-2
j_gene: TRBJ2-7
d_gene: .
len: 18
CDR3aa: ASSQVRLMTFRQKNYEQY

v_gene: TRBV6-6
j_gene: TRBJ2-7
d_gene: .
len: 13
CDR3aa: ASTSVAVSPLEQY

v_gene: TRBV7-9
j_gene: TRBJ2-3
d_gene: TRBD2
len: 15
CDR3aa: ASSLAPGLALTDTQY

v_gene: TRBV6-5
j_gene: TRBJ1-6
d_gene: .
len: 13
CDR3aa: ASSRRGSNNSPLH

v_gene: TRBV5-1
j_gene: TRBJ2-7
d_gene: TRBD1
len: 13
CDR3aa: ASSSGQGASYEQY

v_gene: TRBV11-3
j_gene: TRBJ2-1
d_gene: TRBD1
len: 11
CDR3aa: ASSQGQGLKQF

v_gene: TRBV28
j_gene: TRBJ1-2
d_gene: TRBD1
len: 13
CDR3aa: ASRPPGQGSFGYT

v_gene: TRBV19
j_gene: TRBJ2-3
d_gene: .
len: 12
CDR3aa: ASSVRVGTDTQY

v_gene: TRBV4-1
j_gene: TRBJ2-7
d_gene: .
len: 14
CDR3aa: ASSQDRTLRTYEQY

v_gene: TRBV11-2
j_gene: TRBJ2-1
d_gene: .
len: 13
CDR3aa: ASSAKLSSAGEQF

v_gene: TRBV4-2
j_gene: TRBJ2-1
d_gene: .
len: 13
CDR3aa: ASSQKTVTYNEQF

v_gene: TRBV28
j_gene: TRBJ1-1
d_gene: .
len: 10
CDR3aa: ASSHPMAEAF

v_gene: TRBV4-2
j_gene: TRBJ1-6
d_gene: .
len: 15
CDR3aa: ASSQGQPGSYNSPLH

v_gene: TRBV6-1
j_gene: TRBJ1-2
d_gene: .
len: 12
CDR3aa: ASSEDRPPYGYT

v_gene: TRBV5-4
j_gene: TRBJ1-4
d_gene: TRBD1
len: 12
CDR3aa: ASSGDRDGEKLF

v_gene: TRBV6-1
j_gene: TRBJ2-2
d_gene: TRBD1
len: 16
CDR3aa: ASSVRTGGALLAGELF

v_gene: TRBV18
j_gene: TRBJ1-1
d_gene: .
len: 11
CDR3aa: ASSPYRDTEAF

v_gene: TRBV27
j_gene: TRBJ2-7
d_gene: TRBD2
len: 13
CDR3aa: ASRLGLAGYYEQY

v_gene: TRBV6-5
j_gene: TRBJ2-7
d_gene: TRBD1
len: 11
CDR3aa: ASRDRGTYEQY

v_gene: TRBV5-4
j_gene: TRBJ1-3
d_gene: TRBD1
len: 11
CDR3aa: ASSRDRVNTIY

v_gene: TRBV2
j_gene: TRBJ1-1
d_gene: .
len: 12
CDR3aa: ASTPGGELTEAF

v_gene: TRBV5-6
j_gene: TRBJ1-2
d_gene: TRBD1
len: 12
CDR3aa: ASSLQGATYGYT

v_gene: TRBV4-1
j_gene: TRBJ2-5
d_gene: TRBD2
len: 17
CDR3aa: ASSHRPRRGVPLEETQY

v_gene: TRBV28
j_gene: TRBJ2-2
d_gene: TRBD2
len: 12
CDR3aa: ASRLAGGLGELF

v_gene: TRBV27
j_gene: TRBJ2-3
d_gene: .
len: 10
CDR3aa: ASSLGRDTQY

v_gene: TRBV3-1/TRBV3-2
j_gene: TRBJ1-5
d_gene: .
len: 14
CDR3aa: ASSQGWGRANQPQH

v_gene: TRBV2
j_gene: TRBJ2-6
d_gene: .
len: 15
CDR3aa: ASSGWRAAMGANVLT

v_gene: TRBV2
j_gene: TRBJ2-1
d_gene: .
len: 13
CDR3aa: ASTPSGGAYNEQF

v_gene: TRBV18
j_gene: TRBJ2-7
d_gene: TRBD1
len: 12
CDR3aa: ASSSDRARNEQY

v_gene: TRBV12-3/TRBV12-4
j_gene: TRBJ1-2
d_gene: .
len: 10
CDR3aa: ASSNTASGYT

v_gene: TRBV5-4
j_gene: TRBJ2-5
d_gene: TRBD2
len: 14
CDR3aa: ASSLGNAGGHETQY

v_gene: TRBV4-2
j_gene: TRBJ2-4
d_gene: .
len: 14
CDR3aa: ASSQDSYRRSNIQY

v_gene: TRBV27
j_gene: TRBJ2-7
d_gene: TRBD2
len: 12
CDR3aa: ASSYLAGGIEQY

v_gene: TRBV4-1
j_gene: TRBJ1-4
d_gene: .
len: 14
CDR3aa: ASSPDVQGDNEKLF

v_gene: TRBV5-6
j_gene: TRBJ1-2
d_gene: TRBD1
len: 12
CDR3aa: ASSWAARGRGYT

v_gene: TRBV5-1
j_gene: TRBJ1-1
d_gene: .
len: 11
CDR3aa: ASCGGMNTEAF

v_gene: TRBV30
j_gene: TRBJ1-6
d_gene: .
len: 9
CDR3aa: AWRSGSPLH